These 27 T cell receptor beta chains were sequenced from one sample in a study of blood T cell repertoires in COVID-19. Assay used: immunoSEQ multiplex PCR; TCRdb lists only in-frame clones, some missing. The sample carries approximately 240,000 clones, 80% to 90% recorded once. The specimen was peripheral blood. Receptors originate from a man aged 50-59 years who had recovered from COVID-19.

This clone was found once. The chain carries TRBV6-5 and TRBJ2-5, with D possibly matching TRBD2 (5 bases). Germline CDR1 is MNHEY and CDR2 is SVGAGI. Trimming stripped 4 bases from V and 4 bases from J, with 13 bases between. The length of the CDR3 is 14 residues. The DNA for the CDR3 is TGTGCCAGCAGTTCCACACTAGGAGTAGAGACCCAGTACTTC. It translates to CASSSTLGVETQYF.

The genes are TRBV7-9 and TRBJ1-6; 10 nucleotides line up with TRBD1. CDR1 SEHNR and CDR2 FQNEAQ come from the germline V gene (reference sequence). CDR3 length: 14 amino acids. Trimming took 3 bases from V and 8 from J; bases not matched to a gene: 1. CDR3 nucleotide sequence: TGTGCCAGCAGCTTGGGGACAGGGGATTCACCCCTCCACTTT. Its protein product is CASSLGTGDSPLHF.

This sequence joins TRBV5-1 and TRBJ2-7, with TRBD1 matching 9 bases. Germline CDR1 is SGHRS and CDR2 is YFSETQ. The CDR3 runs 13 residues. The V and J ends lost 7 bases and 6 bases, in that order; junction bases with no gene match: 8. The CDR3 nucleotides read TGCGCCAGCCACCGGGACAGGGTCACCGAGCAGTACTTC. It translates to CASHRDRVTEQYF. The variable domain in full, completed from reference TRBV5-1 and TRBJ2-7, reads KAGVTQTPRYLIKTRGQQVTLSCSPISGHRSVSWYQQTPGQGLQFLFEYFSETQRNKGNFPGRFSGRQFSNSRSEMNVSTLELGDSALYLCASHRDRVTEQYFGPGTRLTVT.

The rearrangement links TRBV12-5 to TRBJ2-1; TRBD2 matches at 9 bases. CDR1 and CDR2 (germline): LGHNT, FRNRAP. J gave up 1 base and V 4 bases, and 17 bases lay outside the gene matches. This CDR3 is built from 20 residues. In DNA, the CDR3 is TGTGCTAGTGGTTCAATGCGTAGGGATCTAGCGGGACCGTCCTACAATGAGCAGTTCTTC. It translates to CASGSMRRDLAGPSYNEQFF.

J is TRBJ1-6 and V is TRBV7-9; TRBD1 matches 8 bases. Germline loops: CDR1 SEHNR, CDR2 FQNEAQ (reference sequence). This CDR3 region has 16 residues. The junction had 11 bases not matched to a gene; V was cut back by 5 bases and J by 8 bases. CDR3 sequence (DNA): TGTGCCAGCAGCCTCCAGGGGGCGAGTGATTATTCACCCCTCCACTTT. As protein: CASSLQGASDYSPLHF. Full variable domain (remainder filled in from reference TRBV7-9 and TRBJ1-6): DTGVSQNPRHKITKRGQNVTFRCDPISEHNRLYWYRQTLGQGPEFLTYFQNEAQLEKSRLLSDRFSAERPKGSFSTLEIQRTEQGDSAMYLCASSLQGASDYSPLHFGNGTRLTVT.

The V gene is TRBV5-5, the J gene TRBJ2-3; TRBD2 agrees at 11 bases. Trimming at V came to 0 bases and at J to 2 bases, leaving 2 bases not matched to a gene. This CDR3 has 16 residues. Germline assignment: CDR1 SGHKS and CDR2 YYEKEE (reference sequence). Here the CDR3 reads CASSLGLAGLTDTQYF. CDR3 DNA sequence: TGTGCCAGCAGCTTGGGACTAGCGGGGCTCACAGATACGCAGTATTTT.

The J gene is TRBJ1-5, the V gene TRBV28; tentative D call: TRBD1 (6 bases). V lost 10 bases, J lost 6 bases, and 22 bases lay in between. Germline CDR1 is MDHEN and CDR2 is SYDVKM. The CDR3 sequence is 15 residues long. The CDR3 DNA is TGTGCCACCCACCCACAGGGATATGCTGGTCAGCCCCAGCATTTT. This codes for CATHPQGYAGQPQHF.

This chain connects TRBV5-1 to TRBJ2-7; D is uncertain. Germline values: CDR1 SGHRS, CDR2 YFSETQ. This CDR3 has 13 amino acids. V was shortened by 2 bases and J by 3 bases, with 9 bases between the two germline ends. CDR3 protein: CASSLGDGYEQYF. CDR3 sequence (DNA): TGCGCCAGCAGCTTAGGAGACGGCTACGAGCAGTACTTC.

The chain carries TRBV28 and TRBJ1-2; TRBD1 might be the D (5 bases). Trimming pared 3 bases from V and 7 bases from J, leaving 12 bases between. The CDR3 is made up of 13 amino acids. Per germline, CDR1 MDHEN and CDR2 SYDVKM. The CDR3 sequence is CASSLVVGPGYTF. The DNA for the CDR3 is TGTGCCAGCAGTTTGGTCGTGGGGCCTGGCTACACCTTC.

In this sample, this clone turned up once. This sequence joins TRBV28 and TRBJ1-6; D is unresolved. Trimming stripped 8 bases from V and 11 bases from J, with 16 bases between. The CDR3 spans 13 residues. Looked up from germline, CDR1 is MDHEN and CDR2 is SYDVKM. CDR3 residues: CASEDGVGTPLHF. For the CDR3, the DNA is TGTGCCAGCGAAGACGGGGTAGGGACACCCCTCCACTTT. The entire variable domain, with the rest obtained from reference TRBV28 and TRBJ1-6, is as follows: DVKVTQSSRYLVKRTGEKVFLECVQDMDHENMFWYRQDPGLGLRLIYFSYDVKMKEKGDIPEGYSVSREKKERFSLILESASTNQTSMYLCASEDGVGTPLHFGNGTRLTVT.

This chain links TRBV6-5 with TRBJ1-3, with D perhaps matching TRBD1 (5 bases). Germline V lookup: CDR1 MNHEY, CDR2 SVGAGI. The CDR3 runs 12 residues. V gave up 9 bases and J gave up 3 bases, with 9 bases separating them. CDR3 residues: CASWGGGNTIYF. In DNA form, the CDR3 reads TGTGCCAGTTGGGGCGGTGGAAACACCATATATTTT.

The chain has TRBV5-1 and TRBJ2-5; 7 bases agree with TRBD1. This CDR3 spans 14 amino acids. CDR1 and CDR2 (germline): SGHRS, YFSETQ. V trimming: 3 bases; J trimming: 7 bases; junction bases outside the gene matches: 9. The CDR3: CASSSTTGSVTQYF. CDR3 bases: TGCGCCAGCAGCTCAACGACAGGGTCTGTGACCCAGTACTTC.

The gene calls are TRBV7-9 and TRBJ2-1, with D perhaps matching TRBD2 (6 bases). Germline lookup yields CDR1 SEHNR and CDR2 FQNEAQ (reference sequence). This CDR3 comprises 17 residues. Trimming took 5 bases from V and 0 from J, leaving 17 bases between them. The CDR3 DNA is TGTGCCAGCAGCCCCGGGGGTAGCGGATTCTCCTACAATGAGCAGTTCTTC. It specifies CASSPGGSGFSYNEQFF.

The chain has TRBV28 and TRBJ2-4; 8 bases map to TRBD1. V lost 6 bases, J lost 9 bases, and 16 bases stayed unmatched. Per the germline V gene, CDR1 is MDHEN and CDR2 is SYDVKM. CDR3 length: 16 residues. The CDR3, as DNA: TGTGCCAGCAGCTTTGGGGAAAGGACAGGGTATCGCATTCAGTACTTC. This codes for CASSFGERTGYRIQYF.

This clone was observed once. CDR3 region: CASSVAGSYNEQFF. In DNA, the CDR3 is TGTGCCAGCAGCGTAGCGGGTTCCTACAATGAGCAGTTCTTC. The chain joins TRBV28 to TRBJ2-1; 7 nucleotides match TRBD2. CDR3 size: 14 residues. Germline V CDR1 and CDR2: MDHEN, SYDVKM. The junction had 3 bases not matched to a gene; V was cut back by 6 bases and J by 1 base.

The rearrangement joins TRBV6-5 to TRBJ1-1; a weak D match, TRBD1 (5 bases). V shed 0 bases and J shed 0 bases, with 11 bases lying between them. The CDR3 is made up of 16 amino acids. Per the germline V gene, CDR1 is MNHEY and CDR2 is SVGAGI. CDR3 DNA sequence: TGTGCCAGCAGTTACTCGAATCGGGGGTTGAACACTGAAGCTTTCTTT. Residues: CASSYSNRGLNTEAFF.

V gene TRBV3-1 (or the pseudogene TRBV3-2) combines with J gene TRBJ2-3; 7 bases map to TRBD2. Germline trimming cut 4 bases from V and 2 bases from J; bases unmatched to any gene: 12. The CDR3 length is 17 residues. Germline loops: CDR1 LGHDT, CDR2 YNNKEL (reference sequence). The CDR3 sequence: CASSRGSGALTTDTQYF. Written as DNA, the CDR3 is TGTGCCAGCAGCCGCGGGAGCGGGGCACTCACCACAGATACGCAGTATTTT.

The V and J genes are TRBV3-1 (or the pseudogene TRBV3-2) and TRBJ1-3; D is undetermined. This CDR3 is 18 amino acids long. Germline loops: CDR1 LGHDT, CDR2 YNNKEL (reference sequence). V dropped 4 bases and J dropped 0 bases, with 19 bases sitting between them. This CDR3 reads CASSRRRPLNFSGNTIYF. The CDR3 DNA follows: TGTGCCAGCAGCCGGAGACGACCTCTAAACTTCTCTGGAAACACCATATATTTT.

This sequence joins TRBV10-2 and TRBJ2-2; TRBD2 matches 9 bases. Germline assignment: CDR1 WSHSY and CDR2 SAAADI. This CDR3 spans 14 amino acids. V lost 7 bases to trimming and J lost 6 bases; unmatched junction nucleotides: 6. The CDR3 nucleotides are TGCGCCAGCAAGATTGCGGGAGGGCCCGGGGAGCTGTTTTTT. Protein sequence: CASKIAGGPGELFF.

This sequence joins TRBV3-1 (or the pseudogene TRBV3-2) and TRBJ2-3; no clear D gene. The V gene lost 6 bases and the J gene lost 4 bases, with 11 bases spanning the gap. The CDR3 is 13 residues long. Germline CDR1 is LGHDT and CDR2 is YNNKEL (reference sequence). The CDR3, as DNA: TGTGCCAGCAGTCGGAGAGGTCCAGATACGCAGTATTTT. Translating gives CASSRRGPDTQYF.

The chain employs TRBV29-1 and TRBJ1-1; D is possibly TRBD1 (6 bases). There are 13 residues in the CDR3. Germline V gene sequence: CDR1 SQVTM, CDR2 ANQGSEA. The ends were cut back, 4 bases at V and 0 bases at J, with 9 bases in the middle. The CDR3 DNA reads TGCAGCGTTGGGGGGGGCCTGAACACTGAAGCTTTCTTT. This encodes CSVGGGLNTEAFF.

V is TRBV9 and J is TRBJ2-7, with 7 bases fitting TRBD1. V lost 0 bases, J lost 3 bases, and 6 bases stayed unmatched. Per the germline V gene, CDR1 is SGDLS and CDR2 is YYNGEE. This CDR3 contains 15 residues. The CDR3 coding sequence is TGTGCCAGCAGCGTAGGGGGACAGCCGAACTACGAGCAGTACTTC. It yields the protein CASSVGGQPNYEQYF. Complete variable domain (other parts from reference TRBV9 and TRBJ2-7): DSGVTQTPKHLITATGQRVTLRCSPRSGDLSVYWYQQSLDQGLQFLIQYYNGEERAKGNILERFSAQQFPDLHSELNLSSLELGDSALYFCASSVGGQPNYEQYFGPGTRLTVT.

J is TRBJ2-2 and V is TRBV6-1, with 12 bases matching TRBD2. The ends lost 1 base at V and 5 bases at J; junction bases unmatched: 2. This CDR3 contains 16 residues. CDR1 and CDR2 (germline): MNHNS, SASEGT. CDR3 protein: CASSEGLAGVTGELFF. Here the CDR3 DNA reads TGTGCCAGCAGTGAAGGACTAGCGGGAGTGACCGGGGAGCTGTTTTTT.

The chain combines TRBV5-4 with TRBJ2-5; the D gene is possibly TRBD1 (6 bases). Deletions cut 4 bases from V and 2 bases from J, with 9 bases between. The CDR3 is made up of 13 amino acids. CDR1 is SGHNT, CDR2 YYREEE, per germline (reference sequence). CDR3 region: CASSQDRQETQYF. The CDR3 DNA sequence: TGTGCCAGCAGCCAGGACAGACAAGAGACCCAGTACTTC.

V gene TRBV7-9 combines with J gene TRBJ1-1; D possibly corresponds to TRBD1 (5 bases). The V and J ends lost 1 base and 4 bases respectively, with 10 bases between them. Germline CDR1 SEHNR, CDR2 FQNEAQ (reference sequence). The CDR3 has 14 amino acids. CDR3 sequence (DNA): TGTGCCAGCAGCTTAGATCTGGGGCGCACTGAAGCTTTCTTT. Encoded protein: CASSLDLGRTEAFF.

The chain carries TRBV18 and TRBJ2-7, with 7 bases identical to TRBD1. V shed 2 bases, J shed 2 bases, and the junction held 9 bases outside the gene matches. CDR1 and CDR2 from the germline V gene are KGHSH and LQKENI. The length of the CDR3 is 16 residues. CDR3 sequence: CASSPLGAQGAYEQYF. The CDR3 DNA follows: TGTGCCAGCTCACCATTGGGTGCGCAGGGGGCCTACGAGCAGTACTTC.

This clone has just a few counts. V gene TRBV27 combines with J gene TRBJ2-7; tentatively, D is TRBD1 (6 bases). The CDR3 totals 15 residues. The germline V gene encodes CDR1 MNHEY and CDR2 SMNVEV (reference sequence). V lost 5 bases, J lost 6 bases, and 20 bases lay in between. In nucleotides, the CDR3 is TGTGCCAGCAGTCCCTACAGGGAGCCCTCTTTCGAGCAGTACTTC. Amino acids: CASSPYREPSFEQYF.